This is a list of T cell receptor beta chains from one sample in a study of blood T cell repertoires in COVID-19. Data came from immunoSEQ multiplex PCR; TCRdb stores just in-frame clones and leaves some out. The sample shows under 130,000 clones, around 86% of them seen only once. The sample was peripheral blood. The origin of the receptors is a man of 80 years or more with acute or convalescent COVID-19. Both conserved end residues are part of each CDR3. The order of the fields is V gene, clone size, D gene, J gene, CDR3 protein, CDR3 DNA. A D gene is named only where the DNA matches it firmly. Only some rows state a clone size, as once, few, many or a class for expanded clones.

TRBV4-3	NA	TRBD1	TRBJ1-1	CASSQEWTGFSGTEAFF	TGCGCCAGCAGCCAAGAATGGACAGGGTTTTCGGGCACTGAAGCTTTCTTT
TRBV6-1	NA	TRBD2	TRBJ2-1	CASSEAGLAGGWMGEQFF	TGTGCCAGCAGTGAAGCGGGACTAGCGGGAGGCTGGATGGGTGAGCAGTTCTTC
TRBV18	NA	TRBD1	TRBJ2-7	CASSPRQGIGSYEQYF	TGTGCCAGCTCACCCCGACAGGGGATCGGATCCTACGAGCAGTACTTC
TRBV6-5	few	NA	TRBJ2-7	CASRKRISYEQYF	TGTGCCAGCAGAAAGCGGATCTCCTACGAGCAGTACTTC
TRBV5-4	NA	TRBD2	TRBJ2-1	CASSLSGRAGNEQFF	TGTGCCAGCAGCCTTAGCGGGAGGGCCGGGAATGAGCAGTTCTTC
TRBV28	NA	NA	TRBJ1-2	CASSLWQNLNYGYTF	TGTGCCAGCAGTTTATGGCAGAACCTTAACTATGGCTACACCTTC
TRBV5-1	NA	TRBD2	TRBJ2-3	CASSFSGRAGDTQYF	TGCGCCAGCAGCTTTAGCGGGAGGGCCGGAGATACGCAGTATTTT
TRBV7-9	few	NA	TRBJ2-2	CASSLREQGQTGELFF	TGTGCCAGCAGCCTGCGGGAACAGGGGCAAACCGGGGAGCTGTTTTTT
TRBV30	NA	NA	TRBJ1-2	CACPRGSGRYGYTF	TGTGCCTGTCCTCGAGGGTCCGGCCGTTATGGCTACACCTTC
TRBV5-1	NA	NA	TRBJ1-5	CASSLGHRNQPQHF	TGCGCCAGCAGCTTGGGACACCGGAATCAGCCCCAGCATTTT
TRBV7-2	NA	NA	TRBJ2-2	CASSFRQNTGELFF	TGTGCCAGCAGCTTTAGACAGAACACCGGGGAGCTGTTTTTT
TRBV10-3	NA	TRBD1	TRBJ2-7	CAISAGTGVYEQYF	TGTGCCATCAGTGCCGGGACAGGGGTTTACGAGCAGTACTTC